This T cell receptor (beta chain) was recovered during a study of CD8+ T cells in alopecia areata. Overall study context: Female C3H/HeJ mice aged 7-10 weeks were given skin from C3H/HeJ graft donors, roughly 6-12 months old, that had spontaneous alopecia. Study-wide points: Mice gave a clearer picture of TCR sharing than patients did, possibly for HLA-related reasons.

Researchers sorted pooled cutaneous lymph node cells on the basis of CD4, CD8alpha, NKG2D, NKG2ACE and other markers. The table lists this clone with a few counts. What it recognizes is unknown. Here the gene names and germline are mouse. The read comes to an end 4 residues before the CDR3 does, leaving the germline J gene to fill in the end. There are 16 residues in the CDR3. Germline V gene lookup returns CDR1 MNHDT and CDR2 YYDKIL. Germline trimming cut 5 bases from V and 4 bases from J; bases unmatched to any gene: 8. Isolated RNA was reverse transcribed into cDNA used as the sequencing template. The data were produced by immunoSEQ multiplex PCR, yet TCRdb's version contains in-frame clones alone and is incomplete. The sample is made up of 270,000 or so clones, none counted only once.

The sequencing input was CD4+ T cells sorted from a lymph node. The sequence was collected from a C3H/HeJ mouse with alopecia areata. For this mouse line, the MHC haplotype is H2-k. The chain joins TRBV17 to TRBJ2-2; the match to TRBD2 covers 9 bases. This CDR3 is CASSQWGGAGTGQLYF. Incomplete CDR3 DNA: TGTGCTAGCAGTCAGTGGGGGGGCGCAGGCACCGGG.